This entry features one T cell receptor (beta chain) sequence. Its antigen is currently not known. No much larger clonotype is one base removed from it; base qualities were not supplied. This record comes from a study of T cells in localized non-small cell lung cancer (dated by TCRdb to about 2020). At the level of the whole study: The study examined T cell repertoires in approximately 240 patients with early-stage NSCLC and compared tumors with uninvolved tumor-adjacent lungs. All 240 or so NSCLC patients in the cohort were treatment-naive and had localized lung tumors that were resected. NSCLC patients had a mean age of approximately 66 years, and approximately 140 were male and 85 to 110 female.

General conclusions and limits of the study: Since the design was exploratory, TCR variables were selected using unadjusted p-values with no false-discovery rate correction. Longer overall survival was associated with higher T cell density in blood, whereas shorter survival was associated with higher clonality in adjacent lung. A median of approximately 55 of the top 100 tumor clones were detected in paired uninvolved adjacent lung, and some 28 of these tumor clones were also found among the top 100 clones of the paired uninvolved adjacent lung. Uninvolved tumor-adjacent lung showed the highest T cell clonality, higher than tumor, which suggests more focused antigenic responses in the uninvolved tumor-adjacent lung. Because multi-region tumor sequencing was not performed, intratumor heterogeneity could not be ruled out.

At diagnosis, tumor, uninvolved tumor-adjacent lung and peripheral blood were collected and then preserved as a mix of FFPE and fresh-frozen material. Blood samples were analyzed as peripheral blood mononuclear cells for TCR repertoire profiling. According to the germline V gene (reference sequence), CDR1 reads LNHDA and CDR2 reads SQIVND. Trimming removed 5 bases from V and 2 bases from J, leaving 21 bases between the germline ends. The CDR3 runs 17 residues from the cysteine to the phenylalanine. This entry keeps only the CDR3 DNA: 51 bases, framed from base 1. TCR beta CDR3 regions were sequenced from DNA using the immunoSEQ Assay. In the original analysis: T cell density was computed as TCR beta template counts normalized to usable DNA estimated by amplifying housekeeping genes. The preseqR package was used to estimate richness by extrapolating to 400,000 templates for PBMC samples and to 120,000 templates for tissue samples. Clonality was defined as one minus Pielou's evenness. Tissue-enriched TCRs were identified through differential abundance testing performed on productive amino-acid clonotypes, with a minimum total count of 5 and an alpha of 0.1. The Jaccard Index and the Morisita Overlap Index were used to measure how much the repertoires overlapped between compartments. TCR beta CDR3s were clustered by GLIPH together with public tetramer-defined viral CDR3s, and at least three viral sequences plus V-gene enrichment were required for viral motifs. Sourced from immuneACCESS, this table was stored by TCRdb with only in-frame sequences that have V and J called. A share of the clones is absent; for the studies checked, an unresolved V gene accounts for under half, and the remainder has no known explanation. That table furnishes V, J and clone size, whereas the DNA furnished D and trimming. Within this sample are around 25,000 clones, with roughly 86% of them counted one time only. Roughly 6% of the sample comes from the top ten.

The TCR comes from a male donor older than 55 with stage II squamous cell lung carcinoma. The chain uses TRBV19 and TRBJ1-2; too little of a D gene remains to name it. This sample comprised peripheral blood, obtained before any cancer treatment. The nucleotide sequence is TGTGCCAGTAGTCCGAGTACCATTACGAAAAACAACTATGGCTACACCTTC. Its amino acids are CASSPSTITKNNYGYTF.